This T cell receptor (beta chain) comes out of a study of T-cell memory formation after mild COVID-19. TCRdb re-called the 5' RACE reads with MiXCR, one entry per CDR3 protein. The sample consists of roughly 560,000 distinct CDR3 sequences, around 21% of them appearing once. Per the germline V gene, CDR1 is DFQATT and CDR2 is SNEGSKA (reference sequence). This CDR3 has 12 residues. The V and J ends lost 2 bases and 6 bases respectively, with 8 bases between them. The chain employs TRBV20-1 and TRBJ2-1; TRBD1 or TRBD2 may be the D gene (6 bases each). Sequencing input: PBMCs or a T cell subset sorted from them (not recorded which). The receptor comes from an adult woman who had mild COVID-19 (a few samples of this study predate the infection). Cell type and time point are not known. The CDR3 region has the DNA TGCAGTGCTAGACCGGGGGCCAATGAGCAGTTCTTC. This sequence encodes CSARPGANEQFF.